A selection of T cell receptor beta chains follows, all from one sample in a study of T cell changes during pregnancy in multiple sclerosis. Only in-frame clones appear in the TCRdb table, and some are missing; sequencing was by immunoSEQ multiplex PCR. The table includes about 75,000 clones, around 94% detected once. The sequenced sample was CD4+ T cells from peripheral blood mononuclear cells, obtained after pregnancy. The receptors come from a female donor with multiple sclerosis, enrolled in a pregnancy study. Each CDR3 is given with its conserved first and last residue. The D gene is left open where the match is weak. Not every row has a clone size; where given, it reads once, few, many or a size class.

clone size	V gene	D gene	J gene	CDR3 protein	CDR3 DNA
-	TRBV4-1	TRBD2	TRBJ2-7	CASSQVTGLARDEQYF	TGCGCCAGCAGCCAAGTAACGGGACTAGCGCGCGACGAGCAGTACTTC
-	TRBV19	TRBD1	TRBJ1-5	CASSGKRQGGQPQHF	TGTGCCAGTAGTGGGAAACGACAGGGGGGTCAGCCCCAGCATTTT
-	TRBV6-5	TRBD2	TRBJ2-7	CASSSTAGNIYEQYF	TGTGCCAGCAGTTCTACAGCGGGGAATATCTACGAGCAGTACTTC
-	TRBV9	TRBD1	TRBJ2-7	CASSVGTVAYEQYF	TGTGCCAGCAGCGTGGGGACAGTGGCCTACGAGCAGTACTTC
-	TRBV9	-	TRBJ1-2	CASSPPGEGLHGYTF	TGTGCCAGCAGCCCCCCGGGGGAGGGCTTACATGGCTACACCTTC
-	TRBV28	TRBD1	TRBJ1-1	CASLPDRVTEAFF	TGTGCCAGCCTGCCGGACAGGGTTACTGAAGCTTTCTTT
-	TRBV4-1	TRBD2	TRBJ2-1	CASSRGLAGDDEQFF	TGCGCCAGCAGCCGCGGACTAGCGGGAGACGATGAGCAGTTCTTC
-	TRBV9	-	TRBJ2-7	CASSVGGLSYEQYF	TGTGCCAGCAGCGTAGGCGGCCTCTCCTACGAGCAGTACTTC
-	TRBV6-5	-	TRBJ2-3	CASRQGTDTQYF	TGTGCCAGCAGACAGGGCACAGATACGCAGTATTTT
-	TRBV7-9	TRBD1	TRBJ2-4	CASSLGRGTQYF	TGTGCCAGCAGCTTAGGCAGGGGGACTCAGTACTTC
-	TRBV7-2	TRBD2	TRBJ2-1	CASSSGTSGRGNEQFF	TGTGCCAGCAGCTCCGGGACTAGCGGGAGGGGCAATGAGCAGTTCTTC
once	TRBV7-6	TRBD2	TRBJ2-2	CASSKTSGVPGELFF	TGTGCCAGCAGCAAGACTAGCGGGGTCCCCGGGGAGCTGTTTTTT
-	TRBV9	TRBD2	TRBJ2-5	CASSVVSRGAGGRYQETQYF	TGTGCCAGCAGCGTAGTAAGCAGGGGAGCGGGAGGTCGGTACCAAGAGACCCAGTACTTC
-	TRBV7-9	-	TRBJ2-7	CASSSPNEQYF	TGTGCCAGCAGCTCCCCTAACGAGCAGTACTTC